This entry describes one T cell receptor (beta chain). TCRdb's table, derived via immunoSEQ multiplex PCR, lists solely in-frame clones and lacks some. In the table there are 100,000 or so clones, about 93% of which are singletons. The sample belongs to a study of T cell changes during pregnancy in multiple sclerosis. Sequences were derived from peripheral blood, sampled in the first trimester of pregnancy. This TCR came from a female donor with multiple sclerosis, enrolled in a pregnancy study.

CDR3 coding DNA: TGTGCCAGTACCGTTACCGGGACAGGGAACACTGAAGCTTTCTTT. The encoded protein is CASTVTGTGNTEAFF. This sequence joins TRBV19 and TRBJ1-1, with 8 bases aligning to TRBD1. This CDR3 has 15 residues. The V gene end was trimmed by 7 bases and the J gene end by 1 base; junction bases not matched to a gene: 8. From germline, CDR1 is LNHDA and CDR2 SQIVND (reference sequence).